The entry below describes one TCR beta chain. The data were taken from a study of shared clonotypes between healthy human individuals. Each subset's genomic DNA was shared equally among a number of immunoSEQ plates. Sorted-subset replicate PCR reactions were performed with approximately 200 ng DNA, corresponding to tens of thousands of T cell genomes. The data were produced by immunoSEQ multiplex PCR, yet TCRdb's version contains in-frame clones alone and is incomplete. The table includes roughly 2 million clones, 85% to 95% detected once. This receptor was taken from a man younger than 35 in good health. Sequences were obtained from naive CD4+ T cells sorted from blood. Noted subset: CD45RA+ positively selected.

CDR3 DNA sequence: TGTGCCAGCAGTGAACCCCTCGGGACTAATGAAAAACTGTTTTTT. Protein product: CASSEPLGTNEKLFF. The rearrangement joins TRBV6-1 to TRBJ1-4; D uncertain. Germline CDR1 and CDR2: MNHNS and SASEGT. Trimming removed 2 bases from V and 2 bases from J, with 9 bases in between. The CDR3 has 15 amino acids.